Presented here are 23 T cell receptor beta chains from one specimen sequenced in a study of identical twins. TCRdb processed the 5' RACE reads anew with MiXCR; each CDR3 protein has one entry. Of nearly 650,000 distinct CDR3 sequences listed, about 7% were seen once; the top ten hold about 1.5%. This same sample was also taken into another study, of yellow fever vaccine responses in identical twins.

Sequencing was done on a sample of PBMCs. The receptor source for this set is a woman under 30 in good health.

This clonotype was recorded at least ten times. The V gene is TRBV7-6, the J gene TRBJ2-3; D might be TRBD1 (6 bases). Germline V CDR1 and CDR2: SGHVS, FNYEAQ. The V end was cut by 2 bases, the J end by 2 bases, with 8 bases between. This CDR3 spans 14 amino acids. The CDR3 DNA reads TGTGCCAGCAGCTTACGACAGGTCACAGATACGCAGTATTTT. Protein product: CASSLRQVTDTQYF.

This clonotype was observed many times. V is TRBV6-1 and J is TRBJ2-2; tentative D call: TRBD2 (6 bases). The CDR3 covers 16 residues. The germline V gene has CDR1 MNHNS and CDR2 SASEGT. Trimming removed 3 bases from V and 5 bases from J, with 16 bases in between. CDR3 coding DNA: TGTGCCAGCAGTGAGGACTCGGCCGGGGGTACCGGGGAGCTGTTTTTT. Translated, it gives CASSEDSAGGTGELFF.

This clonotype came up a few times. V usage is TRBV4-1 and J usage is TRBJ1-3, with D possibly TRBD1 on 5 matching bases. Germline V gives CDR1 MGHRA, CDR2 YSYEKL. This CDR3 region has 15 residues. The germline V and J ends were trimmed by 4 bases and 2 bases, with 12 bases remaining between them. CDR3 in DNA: TGCGCCAGCAGCCCGGGCAGGGTGGCTGGAAACACCATATATTTT. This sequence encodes CASSPGRVAGNTIYF.

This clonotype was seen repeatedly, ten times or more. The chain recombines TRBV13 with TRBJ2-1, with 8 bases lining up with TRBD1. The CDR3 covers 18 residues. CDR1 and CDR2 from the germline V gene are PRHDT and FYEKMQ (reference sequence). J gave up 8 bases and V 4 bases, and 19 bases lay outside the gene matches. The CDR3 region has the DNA TGTGCCAGCAGCTCTTCAGGGGGCGCAGGTCAAGGGAGTGATGAGCAGTTCTTC. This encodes CASSSSGGAGQGSDEQFF.

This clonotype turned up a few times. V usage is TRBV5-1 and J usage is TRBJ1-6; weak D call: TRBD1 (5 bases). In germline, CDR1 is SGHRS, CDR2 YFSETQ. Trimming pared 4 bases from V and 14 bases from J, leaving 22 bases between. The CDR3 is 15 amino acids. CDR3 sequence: CASSSDPPQVPTLHF. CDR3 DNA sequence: TGCGCCAGCAGCAGCGACCCCCCACAGGTCCCAACCCTCCACTTT.

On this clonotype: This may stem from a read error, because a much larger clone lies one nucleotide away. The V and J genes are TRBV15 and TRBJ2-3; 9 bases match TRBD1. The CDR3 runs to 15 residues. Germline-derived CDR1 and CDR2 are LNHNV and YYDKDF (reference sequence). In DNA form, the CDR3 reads TGTACCACCAGCAGAGCCGACAGGGGGACAGATACGCAGTATTTT. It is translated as CTTSRADRGTDTQYF. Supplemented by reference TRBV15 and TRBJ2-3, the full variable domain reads DAMVIQNPRYQVTQFGKPVTLSCSQTLNHNVMYWYQQKSSQAPKLLFHYYDKDFNNEADTPDNFQSRRPNTSFCFLDIRSPGLGDTAMYLCTTSRADRGTDTQYFGPGTRLTVL.

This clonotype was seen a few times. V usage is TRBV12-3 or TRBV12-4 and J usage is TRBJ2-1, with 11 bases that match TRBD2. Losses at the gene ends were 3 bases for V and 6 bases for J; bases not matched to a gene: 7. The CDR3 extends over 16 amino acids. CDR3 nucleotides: TGTGCCAGCAGTTTTCCGATTAGCGGGAGGGCCAATGAGCAGTTCTTC. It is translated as CASSFPISGRANEQFF.

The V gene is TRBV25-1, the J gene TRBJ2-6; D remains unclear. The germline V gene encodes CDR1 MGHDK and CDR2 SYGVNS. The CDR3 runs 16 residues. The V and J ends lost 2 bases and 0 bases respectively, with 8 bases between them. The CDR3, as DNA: TGTGCCAGCAGTGAAAGTTGGATCTCTGGGGCCAACGTCCTGACTTTC. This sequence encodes CASSESWISGANVLTF.

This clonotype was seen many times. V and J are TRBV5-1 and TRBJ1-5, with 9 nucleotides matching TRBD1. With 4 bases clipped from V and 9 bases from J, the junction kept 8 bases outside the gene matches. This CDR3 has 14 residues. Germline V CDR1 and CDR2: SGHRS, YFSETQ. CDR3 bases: TGCGCCAGCAGCAGTGGACAGGGGCCGGGGCCCCAGCATTTT. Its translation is CASSSGQGPGPQHF.

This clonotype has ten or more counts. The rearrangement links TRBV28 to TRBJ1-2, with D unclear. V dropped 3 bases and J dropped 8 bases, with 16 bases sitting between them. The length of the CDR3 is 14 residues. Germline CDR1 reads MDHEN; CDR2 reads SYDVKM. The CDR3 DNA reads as TGTGCCAGCAGTTTGGGATCCAAGGCCCCCGGCTACACCTTC. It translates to CASSLGSKAPGYTF.

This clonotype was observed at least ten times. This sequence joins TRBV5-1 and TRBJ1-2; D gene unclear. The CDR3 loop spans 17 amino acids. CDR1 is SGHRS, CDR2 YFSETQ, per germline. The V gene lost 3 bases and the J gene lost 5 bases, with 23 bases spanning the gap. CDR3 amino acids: CASSSLLTEGRRYGYTF. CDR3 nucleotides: TGCGCCAGCAGCTCTCTACTGACCGAAGGACGGAGATATGGCTACACCTTC.

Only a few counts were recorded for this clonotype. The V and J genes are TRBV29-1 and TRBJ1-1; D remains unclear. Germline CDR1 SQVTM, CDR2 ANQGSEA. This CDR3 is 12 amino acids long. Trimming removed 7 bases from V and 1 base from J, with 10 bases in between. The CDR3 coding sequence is TGCAGCGCTCTCAATTGGAACACTGAAGCTTTCTTT. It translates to CSALNWNTEAFF.

The CDR3 loop reads CASSPTRRETQYF. In DNA, the CDR3 is TGTGCCAGCAGTCCGACCAGGAGGGAGACCCAGTACTTC. The chain is built from TRBV27 and TRBJ2-5; D possibly corresponds to TRBD2 (5 bases). V lost 5 bases and J lost 5, with 12 bases in between. Germline CDR1 and CDR2: MNHEY and SMNVEV (reference sequence). This CDR3 spans 13 amino acids.

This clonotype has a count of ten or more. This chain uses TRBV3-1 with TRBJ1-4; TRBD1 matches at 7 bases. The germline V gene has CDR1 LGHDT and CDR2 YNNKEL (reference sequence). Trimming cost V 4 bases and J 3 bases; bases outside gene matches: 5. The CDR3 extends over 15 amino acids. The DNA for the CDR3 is TGTGCCAGCAGCCTGAGGACAGGTGCTAATGAAAAACTGTTTTTT. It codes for CASSLRTGANEKLFF.

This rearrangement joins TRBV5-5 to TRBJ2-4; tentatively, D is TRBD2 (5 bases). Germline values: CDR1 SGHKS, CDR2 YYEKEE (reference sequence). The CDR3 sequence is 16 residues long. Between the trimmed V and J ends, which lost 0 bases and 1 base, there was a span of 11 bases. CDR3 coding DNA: TGTGCCAGCAGCTTGGAGCTAGCAAAGGCCAAAAACATTCAGTACTTC. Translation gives CASSLELAKAKNIQYF. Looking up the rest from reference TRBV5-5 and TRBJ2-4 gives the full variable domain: DAGVTQSPTHLIKTRGQQVTLRCSPISGHKSVSWYQQVLGQGPQFIFQYYEKEERGRGNFPDRFSARQFPNYSSELNVNALLLGDSALYLCASSLELAKAKNIQYFGAGTRLSVL.

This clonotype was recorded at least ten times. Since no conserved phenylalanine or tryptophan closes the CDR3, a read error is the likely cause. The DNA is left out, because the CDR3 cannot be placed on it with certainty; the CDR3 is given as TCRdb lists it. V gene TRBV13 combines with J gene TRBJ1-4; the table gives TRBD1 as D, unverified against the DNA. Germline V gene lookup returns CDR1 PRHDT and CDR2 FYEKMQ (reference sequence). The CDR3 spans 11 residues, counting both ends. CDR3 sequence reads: CASSNGTGNAI.

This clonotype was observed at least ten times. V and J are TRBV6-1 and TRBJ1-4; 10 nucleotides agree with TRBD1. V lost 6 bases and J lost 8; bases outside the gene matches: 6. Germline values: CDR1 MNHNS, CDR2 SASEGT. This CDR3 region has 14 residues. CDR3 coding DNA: TGTGCCAGCAGCGACAGGGGGCTAGAGGAAAAACTGTTTTTT. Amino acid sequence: CASSDRGLEEKLFF.

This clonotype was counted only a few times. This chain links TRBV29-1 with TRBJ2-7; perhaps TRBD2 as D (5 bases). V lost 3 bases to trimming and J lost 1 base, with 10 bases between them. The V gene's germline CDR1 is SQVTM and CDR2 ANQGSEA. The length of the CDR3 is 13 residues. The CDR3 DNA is TGCAGCGTTGAGACGGACTGGTCCTACGAGCAGTACTTC. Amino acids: CSVETDWSYEQYF.

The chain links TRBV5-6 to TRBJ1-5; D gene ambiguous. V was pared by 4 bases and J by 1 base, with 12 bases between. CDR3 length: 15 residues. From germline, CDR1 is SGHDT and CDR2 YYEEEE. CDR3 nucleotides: TGTGCCAGCAGCGACGGACTCTGGAGCAATCAGCCCCAGCATTTT. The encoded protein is CASSDGLWSNQPQHF.

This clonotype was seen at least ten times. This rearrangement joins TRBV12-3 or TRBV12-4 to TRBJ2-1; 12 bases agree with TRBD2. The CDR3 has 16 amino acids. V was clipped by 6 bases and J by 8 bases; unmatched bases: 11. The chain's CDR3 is CASRYETSGSLHEQFF. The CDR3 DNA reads TGTGCCAGCAGGTATGAGACTAGCGGGAGTTTGCATGAGCAGTTCTTC.

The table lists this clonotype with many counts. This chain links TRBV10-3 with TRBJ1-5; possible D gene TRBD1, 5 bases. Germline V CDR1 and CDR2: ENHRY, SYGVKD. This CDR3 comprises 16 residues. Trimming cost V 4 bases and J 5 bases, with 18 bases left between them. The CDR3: CAISGGRMGGDQPQHF. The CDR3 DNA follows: TGTGCCATCAGTGGAGGACGGATGGGGGGAGATCAGCCCCAGCATTTT.

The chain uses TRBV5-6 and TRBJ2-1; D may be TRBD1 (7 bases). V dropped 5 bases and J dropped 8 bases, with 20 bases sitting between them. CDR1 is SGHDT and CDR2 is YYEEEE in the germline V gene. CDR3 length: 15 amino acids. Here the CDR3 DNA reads TGTGCCAGCAGTAATCAGGGGGGCCAACAATATGAGCAGTTCTTC. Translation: CASSNQGGQQYEQFF.

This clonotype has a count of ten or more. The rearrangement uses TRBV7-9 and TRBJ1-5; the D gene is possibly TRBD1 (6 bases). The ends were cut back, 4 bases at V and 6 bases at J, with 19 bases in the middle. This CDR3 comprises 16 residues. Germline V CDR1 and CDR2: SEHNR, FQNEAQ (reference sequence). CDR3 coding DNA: TGTGCCAGCAGCTCCAATGACAAGGGGGGTATTCAGCCCCAGCATTTT. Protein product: CASSSNDKGGIQPQHF.